Presented here are 21 T cell receptor beta chains from one specimen sequenced in a study of blood T cell repertoires in COVID-19. Repertoires were generated with immunoSEQ multiplex PCR, while TCRdb's copy carries only in-frame clones and drops some. Counted here are 130,000 to 150,000 clones, roughly 88% occurring once; the ten biggest clones make up approximately 1.2%. The specimen sequenced was PBMCs or T cells enriched from blood (not recorded which). These receptors all come from a woman in her twenties or thirties with acute COVID-19.

The J gene is TRBJ2-1, the V gene TRBV9, with D perhaps TRBD2 (5 bases). Germline assignment: CDR1 SGDLS and CDR2 YYNGEE. Trimming took 0 bases from V and 4 from J, leaving 11 bases between them. The CDR3 covers 15 residues. The CDR3 DNA is TGTGCCAGCAGCGTAGCTGGGAGTACGTACAATGAGCAGTTCTTC. Its protein product is CASSVAGSTYNEQFF. The full variable domain, its missing parts supplied by reference TRBV9 and TRBJ2-1, is DSGVTQTPKHLITATGQRVTLRCSPRSGDLSVYWYQQSLDQGLQFLIQYYNGEERAKGNILERFSAQQFPDLHSELNLSSLELGDSALYFCASSVAGSTYNEQFFGPGTRLTVL.

The rearrangement links TRBV7-6 to TRBJ2-2, with D maybe TRBD2 (5 bases). CDR3 length: 13 amino acids. V dropped 3 bases and J dropped 5 bases, with 7 bases sitting between them. Germline assignment: CDR1 SGHVS and CDR2 FNYEAQ. Here the CDR3 DNA reads TGTGCCAGCAGCTTTCGGGAAACCGGGGAGCTGTTTTTT. Translation gives CASSFRETGELFF.

The J gene is TRBJ1-2, the V gene TRBV2; tentative D call: TRBD1 (6 bases). V lost 7 bases and J lost 4, with 10 bases in between. Germline lookup yields CDR1 SNHLY and CDR2 FYNNEI. This CDR3 region has 12 residues. CDR3 in DNA: TGTGCCAGCATTGTCAGGGGCTATGGCTACACCTTC. Protein: CASIVRGYGYTF.

The chain is built from TRBV18 and TRBJ2-7; 11 bases are a match to TRBD1. The CDR3 runs 15 residues. Per germline, CDR1 KGHSH and CDR2 LQKENI. V lost 3 bases, J lost 3 bases, and 4 bases stayed unmatched. Written as DNA, the CDR3 is TGTGCCAGCTCACCTCCCGGGACAGGGGGCTACGAGCAGTACTTC. This sequence encodes CASSPPGTGGYEQYF.

This clone was found a few times. J is TRBJ2-7 and V is TRBV5-4; weak D call: TRBD1 (6 bases). The V end was cut by 4 bases, the J end by 4 bases, with 15 bases between. The CDR3 has 14 residues. Germline CDR1 SGHNT, CDR2 YYREEE (reference sequence). CDR3 in amino acids: CASSPEGTTYEQYF. The CDR3 bases are TGTGCCAGCAGCCCCGAGGGGACAACTTACGAGCAGTACTTC. Full variable domain (remainder filled in from reference TRBV5-4 and TRBJ2-7): ETGVTQSPTHLIKTRGQQVTLRCSSQSGHNTVSWYQQALGQGPQFIFQYYREEENGRGNFPPRFSGLQFPNYSSELNVNALELDDSALYLCASSPEGTTYEQYFGPGTRLTVT.

The gene calls are TRBV18 and TRBJ1-1; D remains unclear. Germline V gives CDR1 KGHSH, CDR2 LQKENI. CDR3 size: 13 residues. The V gene lost 1 base and the J gene lost 2 bases, with 5 bases spanning the gap. CDR3 protein: CASSPLLNTEAFF. CDR3 in DNA: TGTGCCAGCTCACCACTTTTAAACACTGAAGCTTTCTTT.

This clone has a single count. V gene TRBV13 combines with J gene TRBJ2-1; 7 bases map to TRBD1. CDR3 length: 15 residues. Germline V gene data show CDR1 as PRHDT and CDR2 as FYEKMQ (reference sequence). The ends lost 3 bases at V and 0 bases at J; junction bases unmatched: 2. CDR3 amino acids: CASSFDRDSYNEQFF. DNA for the CDR3: TGTGCCAGCAGCTTCGACAGGGACTCCTACAATGAGCAGTTCTTC.

The V call is TRBV5-1, the J call TRBJ2-7; D perhaps matches TRBD2 (6 bases). The CDR3 has 13 residues. The V end lost 4 bases, the J end lost 5 bases, and 13 bases lay between the germline ends. Looked up from germline, CDR1 is SGHRS and CDR2 is YFSETQ. CDR3 sequence: CASSPRGGDEQYF. CDR3 DNA: TGCGCCAGCAGCCCGCGCGGCGGGGACGAGCAGTACTTC.

The V and J genes are TRBV7-9 and TRBJ2-3; 9 bases match TRBD1. Trimming took 4 bases from V and 4 from J; bases not matched to a gene: 12. The germline V gene has CDR1 SEHNR and CDR2 FQNEAQ (reference sequence). This CDR3 has 17 residues. CDR3 in amino acids: CASSSRTGASFADTQYF. The CDR3 DNA sequence: TGTGCCAGCAGCTCACGGACAGGGGCCAGTTTCGCAGATACGCAGTATTTT. Full variable domain (missing parts from reference TRBV7-9 and TRBJ2-3): DTGVSQNPRHKITKRGQNVTFRCDPISEHNRLYWYRQTLGQGPEFLTYFQNEAQLEKSRLLSDRFSAERPKGSFSTLEIQRTEQGDSAMYLCASSSRTGASFADTQYFGPGTRLTVL.

The chain employs TRBV10-3 and TRBJ1-5, with D maybe TRBD1 (6 bases). This CDR3 has 14 amino acids. Between the trimmed V and J ends, which lost 4 bases and 7 bases, there was a span of 14 bases. CDR1 and CDR2 (germline): ENHRY, SYGVKD. CDR3 loop: CAISGGGAGQPQHF. The DNA of the CDR3 is TGTGCCATCAGTGGCGGGGGCGCGGGGCAGCCCCAGCATTTT.

This clone was seen only a few times. CDR3 nucleotides: TGTGCCAGCTCACGGGGACTAGCGGACTACAATGAGCAGTTCTTC. This gives the protein CASSRGLADYNEQFF. The V call is TRBV18, the J call TRBJ2-1; 11 positions agree with TRBD2. The V gene end was trimmed by 4 bases and the J gene end by 3 bases; junction bases not matched to a gene: 2. The germline V gene has CDR1 KGHSH and CDR2 LQKENI. The CDR3 has 15 amino acids.

The J gene is TRBJ2-1, the V gene TRBV6-2 or TRBV6-3; D may be TRBD2 (5 bases). Trimming took off 0 bases at V and 4 bases at J, with 10 bases between the two ends. CDR3 length equals 15 residues. Germline V gene sequence: CDR1 MNHEY, CDR2 SVGEGT. The CDR3 nucleotides are TGTGCCAGCAGTTACTCGCCGGGGAAATACAATGAGCAGTTCTTC. It encodes CASSYSPGKYNEQFF.

This clone showed up just once. CDR3 sequence: CASSKGQYNGYTF. As DNA, the CDR3 is TGTGCCAGCAGTAAGGGACAGTATAATGGCTACACCTTC. The V and J genes are TRBV6-4 and TRBJ1-2, with 7 nucleotides matching TRBD1. From germline, CDR1 is MRHNA and CDR2 SNTAGT. The V segment lost 5 bases and the J segment 6 bases; nucleotides outside the gene matches: 6. CDR3 length: 13 residues.

The gene calls are TRBV28 and TRBJ2-1, with 8 bases fitting TRBD2. CDR1 MDHEN and CDR2 SYDVKM come from the germline V gene. The CDR3 is made up of 15 amino acids. The V and J ends lost 7 bases and 0 bases, in that order; junction bases with no gene match: 5. This CDR3 reads CASTPGGSSYNEQFF. The CDR3 DNA is TGTGCCAGCACACCGGGGGGGAGCTCCTACAATGAGCAGTTCTTC.

This clone was found once. The genes are TRBV6-5 and TRBJ2-3; TRBD2 matches 7 bases. CDR1 is MNHEY, CDR2 SVGAGI, per germline. V was pared by 2 bases and J by 4 bases, with 6 bases of the junction left unmatched. The CDR3 length is 15 residues. CDR3 bases: TGTGCCAGCAGTTACAGCGGGAACTCGGCAGATACGCAGTATTTT. Its protein is CASSYSGNSADTQYF.

The gene calls are TRBV2 and TRBJ2-1; 8 nucleotides agree with TRBD2. The CDR3 spans 13 residues. With 8 bases clipped from V and 9 bases from J, the junction kept 9 bases outside the gene matches. Per the germline V gene, CDR1 is SNHLY and CDR2 is FYNNEI. As DNA, the CDR3 is TGTGCCAGCCGGGGAGCGGGAGTTTTTGAGCAGTTCTTC. The encoded protein is CASRGAGVFEQFF.

The chain uses TRBV7-8 and TRBJ1-3; unclear D gene. The V gene's germline CDR1 is SGHVS and CDR2 FQNEAQ. This CDR3 is 16 amino acids long. The V end was cut by 1 base, the J end by 0 bases, with 10 bases between. In nucleotides, the CDR3 is TGTGCCAGCAGCTTAGGCGGCTCGAACTCTGGAAACACCATATATTTT. The encoded protein is CASSLGGSNSGNTIYF.

This clone has a single count. The gene calls are TRBV19 and TRBJ1-2; TRBD1 is a possible D gene (5 bases). V shed 6 bases and J shed 0 bases, with 20 bases lying between them. Per the germline V gene, CDR1 is LNHDA and CDR2 is SQIVND (reference sequence). The CDR3 covers 17 residues. The CDR3 DNA reads as TGTGCCAGTAGAGGATCCAGGGCCACTCGAGCTAACTATGGCTACACCTTC. It encodes CASRGSRATRANYGYTF.

The gene calls are TRBV27 and TRBJ1-2, with D possibly TRBD1 on 5 matching bases. The ends were cut back, 6 bases at V and 4 bases at J, with 15 bases in the middle. Germline V gene sequence: CDR1 MNHEY, CDR2 SMNVEV (reference sequence). The CDR3 has 14 residues. The DNA for the CDR3 is TGTGCCAGCAGCCCAAGGGGAGGGTTCTATGGCTACACCTTC. Protein product: CASSPRGGFYGYTF.

The table lists this clone with a count of one. The rearrangement joins TRBV28 to TRBJ1-1; 8 nucleotides line up with TRBD1. Germline assignment: CDR1 MDHEN and CDR2 SYDVKM. V lost 6 bases, J lost 4 bases, and 7 bases stayed unmatched. The CDR3 contains 14 residues. This CDR3 is CASRFSTGGTEAFF. In nucleotides, the CDR3 is TGTGCCAGCAGATTCTCAACAGGGGGCACTGAAGCTTTCTTT.

J is TRBJ1-2 and V is TRBV7-8, with D possibly being TRBD1 (6 bases). CDR1 and CDR2 (germline): SGHVS, FQNEAQ. Trimming left V 2 bases short and J 5 bases short, with 12 bases between. CDR3 length: 14 residues. This CDR3 is CASSLRQGTYGYTF. DNA of the CDR3: TGTGCCAGCAGCTTAAGGCAAGGGACATATGGCTACACCTTC.